The 17 T cell receptor beta chains below were found in one sample sequenced in a study of T cells in Graves' hyperthyroidism and ophthalmopathy. Researchers took RNA transcripts and amplified the TCR beta CDR3 regions from them. TCR CDR3 regions were first amplified by RT-PCR with HTBI primers. TCRdb redid the calling of the multiplex PCR reads with MiXCR, one entry per CDR3 protein. Found here are approximately 870,000 distinct CDR3 sequences, approximately 40% of them singletons; the top ten hold 8% to 9%. The sequencing sample was made of blood. These TCRs come from a man aged 18 to 35 with Graves' hyperthyroidism.

This clonotype was counted only a few times. The J gene is TRBJ1-6, the V gene TRBV5-6; D not resolved. This CDR3 is 16 amino acids long. CDR1 and CDR2 from the germline V gene are SGHDT and YYEEEE. V lost 2 bases and J 5 bases, leaving 14 bases between the germline ends. The CDR3 loop reads CASSLMQDLNNSPLHF. Here the CDR3 DNA reads TGTGCCAGCAGCTTAATGCAGGATCTTAATAATTCACCCCTCCACTTT.

The sample holds many counts of this clonotype. V usage is TRBV29-1 and J usage is TRBJ1-1; D is unresolved. The CDR3 sequence is 11 residues long. Deletions cut 6 bases from V and 8 bases from J, with 13 bases between. Germline V CDR1 and CDR2: SQVTM, ANQGSEA. Written as DNA, the CDR3 is TGCAGCGTAGGTAGGAACGAAGAAGCTTTCTTT. Protein sequence: CSVGRNEEAFF.

This clonotype occurred a few times. The rearrangement joins TRBV12-3 or TRBV12-4 to TRBJ1-5; D possibly corresponds to TRBD1 (6 bases). The CDR3 consists of 12 residues. The ends were cut back, 7 bases at V and 7 bases at J, with 11 bases in the middle. The CDR3 nucleotides read TGTGCCAGCACTAGGGGGGAGCAGCCCCAGCATTTT. Translating it yields CASTRGEQPQHF.

V gene TRBV11-1 combines with J gene TRBJ2-7, with TRBD2 as a possible D gene (6 bases). The CDR3 contains 15 residues. V was shortened by 5 bases and J by 6 bases, with 20 bases between the two germline ends. Germline V CDR1 and CDR2: SGHAT, FQDESV (reference sequence). The CDR3 protein is CASSDGGAGSSEQYF. In DNA form, the CDR3 reads TGTGCCAGCAGCGACGGCGGGGCAGGGAGTAGCGAGCAGTACTTC.

This sequence joins TRBV24-1 and TRBJ1-5, with D unclear. CDR1 and CDR2 (germline): KGHDR, SFDVKD. The CDR3 is made up of 15 amino acids. The germline V and J ends were trimmed by 0 bases and 3 bases, with 8 bases remaining between them. The CDR3 here is CATSDLLQNNQPQHF. CDR3 sequence (DNA): TGTGCCACCAGTGATTTGCTACAGAACAATCAGCCCCAGCATTTT.

This clonotype showed up just a few times. The chain joins TRBV12-3 or TRBV12-4 to TRBJ1-2; a weak D match, TRBD1 (5 bases). V shed 5 bases and J shed 4 bases, with 14 bases lying between them. There are 14 residues in the CDR3. This CDR3 reads CASSREEGSYGYTF. The CDR3, as DNA: TGTGCCAGCAGTCGTGAGGAGGGGTCCTATGGCTACACCTTC.

This clonotype is medium-sized. The rearrangement joins TRBV15 to TRBJ2-6, with D perhaps TRBD2 (5 bases). Trimming removed 0 bases from V and 0 bases from J, with 6 bases in between. From germline, CDR1 is LNHNV and CDR2 YYDKDF (reference sequence). CDR3 length: 16 residues. This CDR3 is CATSRERGSGANVLTF. CDR3 bases: TGTGCCACCAGCAGAGAACGGGGCTCTGGGGCCAACGTCCTGACTTTC.

The chain has TRBV4-3 and TRBJ2-6, with unresolved D. Germline CDR1 is LGHNA and CDR2 is YSLEER. The CDR3 length is 15 residues. Between the trimmed V and J ends, which lost 4 bases and 4 bases, there was a span of 11 bases. The CDR3 bases are TGCGCCAGCAGCCCCCTGGGGATGGGGGCCAACGTCCTGACTTTC. This encodes CASSPLGMGANVLTF.

V is TRBV7-9 and J is TRBJ1-1, with a tentative D call TRBD1 (6 bases). The CDR3 totals 15 residues. Germline V CDR1 and CDR2: SEHNR, FQNEAQ (reference sequence). Trimming took 5 bases from V and 4 from J, leaving 17 bases between them. The CDR3 nucleotides read TGTGCCAGCAGCCCGCCGGGGGGGGGCGTCACTGAAGCTTTCTTT. Translating gives CASSPPGGGVTEAFF.

This clonotype has more than one count but fewer than ten. One junction end disagrees with the germline gene, perhaps due to a read error. This chain links TRBV7-2 with TRBJ1-1; no firm D call. CDR3 length: 15 amino acids. The germline CDR1 and CDR2 sequences are SGHTA and FQGNSA. In nucleotides, the CDR3 is TGCGCCAGCAGCCAAGGTCGGGGTACGAACACTGAAGCTTTCTTT. Translated: CASSQGRGTNTEAFF.

This clonotype was detected many times. This chain uses TRBV2 with TRBJ1-2, with D unclear. CDR1 and CDR2 (germline): SNHLY, FYNNEI. The CDR3 spans 12 residues. The V end was cut by 11 bases, the J end by 5 bases, with 15 bases between. CDR3 region: CAVLSGPYGYTF. The CDR3 bases are TGTGCCGTCCTTTCCGGGCCTTATGGCTACACCTTC.

This clonotype was seen ten or more times. The V and J genes are TRBV20-1 and TRBJ1-1, with D possibly being TRBD1 (5 bases). The CDR3 loop spans 12 amino acids. The V and J ends lost 5 bases and 11 bases respectively, with 18 bases between them. Germline CDR1 reads DFQATT; CDR2 reads SNEGSKA (reference sequence). The CDR3 nucleotides read TGCAGTGCTTATTCGGGACTCGACTTGGCTTTCTTT. Translating gives CSAYSGLDLAFF.

This chain connects TRBV29-1 to TRBJ1-2; 7 positions agree with TRBD1. Trimming at V came to 8 bases and at J to 2 bases, leaving 5 bases not matched to a gene. The CDR3 is 12 residues long. Germline lookup yields CDR1 SQVTM and CDR2 ANQGSEA. The CDR3 is CSSDRENYGYTF. The CDR3 bases are TGCAGCAGTGACAGGGAAAACTATGGCTACACCTTC.

This clonotype showed up just a few times. The chain employs TRBV14 and TRBJ2-7; D unclear. The V and J ends lost 8 bases and 0 bases respectively, with 8 bases between them. Germline lookup yields CDR1 SGHDN and CDR2 FVKESK. There are 12 residues in the CDR3. CDR3 sequence: CASGPSSYEQYF. In DNA, the CDR3 is TGTGCCAGCGGGCCAAGCTCCTACGAGCAGTACTTC.

This clonotype was seen at least ten times. The J gene is TRBJ2-2, the V gene TRBV29-1; D may be TRBD1 or TRBD2 (5 bases each). The CDR3 length is 14 residues. V was cut by 2 bases and J by 4 bases, with 11 bases left in between. Germline loops: CDR1 SQVTM, CDR2 ANQGSEA. CDR3 nucleotides: TGCAGCGTTGAACTGGGACGATCCACCGGGGAGCTGTTTTTT. The encoded protein is CSVELGRSTGELFF.

The rearrangement joins TRBV12-3 or TRBV12-4 to TRBJ1-5, with D possibly matching TRBD1 (5 bases). Trimming shortened V by 3 bases and J by 5 bases, and 8 bases separated the two germline ends. This CDR3 has 13 amino acids. The CDR3 nucleotides are TGTGCCAGCAGTTTTTCAGGGTATCAGCCCCAGCATTTT. Translating gives CASSFSGYQPQHF.

The chain has TRBV5-1 and TRBJ2-7; 11 positions match TRBD1. CDR1 SGHRS and CDR2 YFSETQ come from the germline V gene. Losses at the gene ends were 3 bases for V and 5 bases for J; bases not matched to a gene: 4. The CDR3 totals 14 residues. The CDR3 coding sequence is TGCGCCAGCAGCTACGGACAGGGGGCTGACGAGCAGTACTTC. Its protein is CASSYGQGADEQYF. Supplemented by reference TRBV5-1 and TRBJ2-7, the full variable domain reads KAGVTQTPRYLIKTRGQQVTLSCSPISGHRSVSWYQQTPGQGLQFLFEYFSETQRNKGNFPGRFSGRQFSNSRSEMNVSTLELGDSALYLCASSYGQGADEQYFGPGTRLTVT.